The 32 T cell receptor beta chains given below trace back to one sample, sequenced in a study of blood T cell repertoires in COVID-19. Method: immunoSEQ multiplex PCR; TCRdb's copy keeps in-frame clones and lacks some. The sample carries approximately 11,000 clones, around nine tenths recorded once. The sequenced material came from peripheral blood. The source is a woman in her sixties with active COVID-19.

This chain joins TRBV5-1 and TRBJ1-6; D unresolved. The CDR3 has 15 residues. V was pared by 4 bases and J by 0 bases, with 8 bases between. Germline CDR1 is SGHRS and CDR2 is YFSETQ. The CDR3 here is CASSVDGSYNSPLHF. The CDR3 nucleotides are TGCGCCAGCAGCGTGGACGGCTCCTATAATTCACCCCTCCACTTT.

The V and J genes are TRBV30 and TRBJ1-5; weak D call: TRBD1 (5 bases). This CDR3 contains 15 residues. The germline V and J ends were trimmed by 3 bases and 6 bases, with 18 bases remaining between them. Germline CDR1 and CDR2: GTSNPN and SVGIG (reference sequence). The CDR3 DNA reads TGTGCCTGGAGGCCCCTTGGCCAGGGCAGTCAGCCCCAGCATTTT. Its protein is CAWRPLGQGSQPQHF.

This clone was seen only a few times. This rearrangement joins TRBV7-2 to TRBJ1-1; the D gene is possibly TRBD1 (5 bases). Trimming shortened V by 2 bases and J by 1 base, and 8 bases separated the two germline ends. This CDR3 comprises 14 residues. Germline CDR1 and CDR2: SGHTA and FQGNSA. The CDR3 here is CASSLSRANTEAFF. In DNA form, the CDR3 reads TGTGCCAGCAGCTTATCCAGGGCGAACACTGAAGCTTTCTTT.

This chain joins TRBV10-1 and TRBJ1-1; 7 positions match TRBD1. The CDR3 has 13 residues. Per germline, CDR1 WNHNN and CDR2 SYGVQD (reference sequence). V was pared by 6 bases and J by 7 bases, with 8 bases of the junction left unmatched. In DNA form, the CDR3 reads TGCGCCAGCAGCGGGGACAGCCAAAGTGAAGCTTTCTTT. Amino acid sequence: CASSGDSQSEAFF.

The sample holds one count of this clone. The V and J genes are TRBV28 and TRBJ2-1; the D gene is possibly TRBD2 (7 bases). The CDR3 has 15 residues. Deletions cut 4 bases from V and 4 bases from J, with 14 bases between. Germline CDR1 reads MDHEN; CDR2 reads SYDVKM. CDR3 sequence: CASSWGGIGYNEQFF. For the CDR3, the DNA is TGTGCCAGCAGTTGGGGGGGCATCGGATACAATGAGCAGTTCTTC.

The CDR3 nucleotides read TGTGCCAGCAGTTTGGTGGAGGTCAGGGAGCTGTTTTTT. It specifies CASSLVEVRELFF. The chain links TRBV12-3 or TRBV12-4 to TRBJ2-2; weak D call: TRBD2 (5 bases). Trimming stripped 3 bases from V and 9 bases from J, with 11 bases between. The CDR3 has 13 amino acids.

This clone appeared a single time. The chain links TRBV5-1 to TRBJ2-1, with 11 positions matching TRBD1. This CDR3 spans 16 amino acids. Germline-derived CDR1 and CDR2 are SGHRS and YFSETQ. V trimming: 3 bases; J trimming: 4 bases; junction bases outside the gene matches: 6. The CDR3 DNA reads as TGCGCCAGCAGCTCTCTTGGACAGGGGGCTTACAATGAGCAGTTCTTC. Its protein product is CASSSLGQGAYNEQFF.

This chain connects TRBV18 to TRBJ2-7, with 9 nucleotides matching TRBD1. The CDR3 totals 15 residues. V lost 3 bases, J lost 1 base, and 4 bases stayed unmatched. CDR1 KGHSH and CDR2 LQKENI come from the germline V gene. The CDR3 reads CASSPGTGLSYEQYV. In DNA, the CDR3 is TGTGCCAGCTCACCCGGGACAGGGCTTTCCTACGAGCAGTACGTC.

The chain employs TRBV2 and TRBJ1-1, with 7 bases identical to TRBD1. The CDR3 contains 14 residues. V shed 4 bases and J 0 bases; nucleotides not matched to a gene: 2. CDR1 is SNHLY and CDR2 is FYNNEI in the germline V gene. The CDR3 spells CASSVQGLNTEAFF. CDR3 nucleotide sequence: TGTGCCAGCAGTGTACAGGGGCTGAACACTGAAGCTTTCTTT.

This clone was found once. J is TRBJ2-7 and V is TRBV7-8; 10 bases map to TRBD1. The V and J ends lost 1 base and 0 bases, in that order; junction bases with no gene match: 0. This CDR3 is 15 amino acids long. Germline CDR1 and CDR2: SGHVS and FQNEAQ. CDR3 in amino acids: CASSLGTGGSYEQYV. The CDR3 nucleotides read TGTGCCAGCAGCTTAGGGACAGGGGGCTCCTACGAGCAGTACGTC.

This clone showed up just a few times. J is TRBJ2-7 and V is TRBV18; D not certain. Per germline, CDR1 KGHSH and CDR2 LQKENI. The CDR3 length is 12 residues. V lost 5 bases and J 3 bases, leaving 8 bases between the germline ends. The CDR3 region has the DNA TGTGCCAGCTCATCGGGTCACTACGAGCAGTACTTC. This gives the protein CASSSGHYEQYF.

The chain joins TRBV9 to TRBJ2-2; TRBD2 agrees at 11 bases. V shed 0 bases, J shed 4 bases, and the junction held 5 bases outside the gene matches. The CDR3 spans 17 residues. Germline assignment: CDR1 SGDLS and CDR2 YYNGEE. The DNA of the CDR3 is TGTGCCAGCAGCGTAGGGCTAGCGGGGGGTCCCACCGGGGAGCTGTTTTTT. Translation: CASSVGLAGGPTGELFF.

The chain uses TRBV14 and TRBJ2-7; 8 bases map to TRBD2. This CDR3 region has 13 residues. V was pared by 4 bases and J by 7 bases, with 6 bases of the junction left unmatched. The germline gives CDR1 SGHDN, CDR2 FVKESK. The CDR3 sequence: CASSPRGAGEQYF. The CDR3 DNA is TGTGCCAGCAGCCCGCGGGGGGCGGGGGAGCAGTACTTC.

The chain employs TRBV5-1 and TRBJ1-2, with 9 bases matching TRBD1. Losses at the gene ends were 5 bases for V and 7 bases for J; bases not matched to a gene: 9. CDR1 and CDR2 (germline): SGHRS, YFSETQ. This CDR3 has 14 residues. The CDR3 region is CASRRDRADGGYTF. As DNA, the CDR3 is TGCGCCAGCAGAAGGGACAGGGCGGACGGTGGCTACACCTTC. Together with reference TRBV5-1 and TRBJ1-2, the CDR3 gives the full variable domain: KAGVTQTPRYLIKTRGQQVTLSCSPISGHRSVSWYQQTPGQGLQFLFEYFSETQRNKGNFPGRFSGRQFSNSRSEMNVSTLELGDSALYLCASRRDRADGGYTFGSGTRLTVV.

The chain combines TRBV19 with TRBJ2-2; 10 positions agree with TRBD1. CDR1 LNHDA and CDR2 SQIVND come from the germline V gene (reference sequence). The CDR3 spans 14 residues. V shed 6 bases and J 6 bases; nucleotides not matched to a gene: 4. The CDR3 region has the DNA TGTGCCAGTAGAGGGACAGGGGTTGCCGGGGAGCTGTTTTTT. This translates into CASRGTGVAGELFF.

The chain combines TRBV20-1 with TRBJ2-7; the D is unclear. The V end was cut by 6 bases, the J end by 4 bases, with 10 bases between. Germline V CDR1 and CDR2: DFQATT, SNEGSKA (reference sequence). CDR3 length: 11 residues. CDR3 DNA: TGCAGTGCGGTGTCAGGATACGAGCAGTACTTC. The encoded protein is CSAVSGYEQYF.

The gene calls are TRBV4-1 and TRBJ2-5, with TRBD1 identical over 11 bases. This CDR3 comprises 18 residues. The ends lost 4 bases at V and 1 base at J; junction bases unmatched: 11. Germline CDR1 and CDR2: MGHRA and YSYEKL. The DNA for the CDR3 is TGCGCCAGCAGCCTGTCTATCCGGGACAGGGGGATCCAAGAGACCCAGTACTTC. Protein: CASSLSIRDRGIQETQYF.

The gene calls are TRBV3-1 (or the pseudogene TRBV3-2) and TRBJ1-5; 10 nucleotides line up with TRBD1. Looked up from germline, CDR1 is LGHDT and CDR2 is YNNKEL (reference sequence). The CDR3 contains 17 residues. V was pared by 8 bases and J by 1 base, with 11 bases of the junction left unmatched. CDR3 coding DNA: TGTGCCAGCGGCGGACAGGGGGTACGGATGAGCAATCAGCCCCAGCATTTT. Residues: CASGGQGVRMSNQPQHF.

This clone occurred a few times. The CDR3 nucleotides are TGCGCCAGCAGCTTGCCAGGGGGCGACGAGCAGTACTTC. Translated, it gives CASSLPGGDEQYF. This chain connects TRBV5-1 to TRBJ2-7, with 8 bases fitting TRBD1. With 1 base clipped from V and 5 bases from J, the junction kept 2 bases outside the gene matches. Germline V gene sequence: CDR1 SGHRS, CDR2 YFSETQ. The CDR3 is 13 amino acids.

The gene calls are TRBV6-1 and TRBJ2-7; a possible D gene is TRBD2 (5 bases). CDR3 length: 14 amino acids. V lost 3 bases and J lost 3, with 12 bases in between. Germline CDR1 and CDR2: MNHNS and SASEGT. CDR3 region: CASSEYPGIYEQYF. In DNA form, the CDR3 reads TGTGCCAGCAGTGAGTACCCCGGGATCTACGAGCAGTACTTC.

The V and J genes are TRBV19 and TRBJ1-5; D not certain. CDR1 and CDR2 (germline): LNHDA, SQIVND (reference sequence). V was clipped by 7 bases and J by 2 bases, with 12 bases between them. This CDR3 has 14 amino acids. As DNA, the CDR3 is TGTGCCAGTAAACCCCCATCGGGCAATCAGCCCCAGCATTTT. The encoded protein is CASKPPSGNQPQHF.

This clone was detected only once. The chain couples TRBV6-2 or TRBV6-3 to TRBJ1-1; no clear D gene. The CDR3 sequence is 16 residues long. Germline V gene lookup returns CDR1 MNHEY and CDR2 SVGEGT. The V and J ends lost 2 bases and 3 bases respectively, with 16 bases between them. The CDR3 DNA is TGTGCCAGCAGTTACGATATGGTCCCTCGGGACACTGAAGCTTTCTTT. Translated, it gives CASSYDMVPRDTEAFF.

V and J are TRBV6-2 or TRBV6-3 and TRBJ1-2; weak D call: TRBD1 (6 bases). The V gene's germline CDR1 is MNHEY and CDR2 SVGEGT. V lost 0 bases and J 6 bases, leaving 14 bases between the germline ends. The CDR3 loop spans 15 amino acids. The CDR3 region is CASSYSSGAPHGYTF. The CDR3 region has the DNA TGTGCCAGCAGTTACTCCTCAGGGGCCCCCCATGGCTACACCTTC.

This sequence joins TRBV19 and TRBJ1-1; possible D gene TRBD1, 5 bases. The CDR3 has 13 residues. Germline assignment: CDR1 LNHDA and CDR2 SQIVND (reference sequence). Trimming pared 5 bases from V and 5 bases from J, leaving 12 bases between. CDR3 sequence reads: CASSASGDTEAFF. CDR3 nucleotide sequence: TGTGCCAGTAGTGCATCGGGGGATACTGAAGCTTTCTTT. The whole variable domain, remainder taken from reference TRBV19 and TRBJ1-1, is DGGITQSPKYLFRKEGQNVTLSCEQNLNHDAMYWYRQDPGQGLRLIYYSQIVNDFQKGDIAEGYSVSREKKESFPLTVTSAQKNPTAFYLCASSASGDTEAFFGQGTRLTVV.

CDR3 residues: CSVAGTGVAPQHF. In DNA, the CDR3 is TGCAGCGTTGCCGGGACAGGGGTCGCGCCCCAGCATTTT. The V and J genes are TRBV29-1 and TRBJ1-5; 10 nucleotides agree with TRBD1. The length of the CDR3 is 13 residues. Per the germline V gene, CDR1 is SQVTM and CDR2 is ANQGSEA. V dropped 4 bases and J dropped 9; count of bases not matched to a gene: 6.

The V call is TRBV11-2, the J call TRBJ1-2; weak D call: TRBD1 (5 bases). Trimming removed 5 bases from V and 6 bases from J, with 19 bases in between. Per the germline V gene, CDR1 is SGHAT and CDR2 is FQNNGV. The CDR3 covers 15 residues. In DNA form, the CDR3 reads TGTGCCAGCAGCCGTCTCAGGGTGTTAAGGGATGGCTACACCTTC. Amino acids: CASSRLRVLRDGYTF. Using reference TRBV11-2 and TRBJ1-2 for the parts outside the CDR3, the full variable domain is EAGVAQSPRYKIIEKRQSVAFWCNPISGHATLYWYQQILGQGPKLLIQFQNNGVVDDSQLPKDRFSAERLKGVDSTLKIQPAKLEDSAVYLCASSRLRVLRDGYTFGSGTRLTVV.

V and J are TRBV23-1 and TRBJ1-2; no reliable D call. TRBV23-1 is identified as an open reading frame with a role that is uncertain. The CDR3 runs to 14 residues. Trimming cost V 6 bases and J 0 bases, with 11 bases left between them. This chain's CDR3 is CASSRGTPNYGYTF. The CDR3 DNA reads as TGCGCCAGCAGCCGGGGTACTCCTAACTATGGCTACACCTTC.

This clone has just one count. This chain connects TRBV19 to TRBJ2-1; no firm D call. This CDR3 has 11 amino acids. Germline V gives CDR1 LNHDA, CDR2 SQIVND (reference sequence). V lost 8 bases to trimming and J lost 4 bases, with 6 bases between them. The CDR3 sequence is CASSEYNEQFF. The CDR3, as DNA: TGTGCCAGTTCCGAGTACAATGAGCAGTTCTTC.

The chain has TRBV6-6 and TRBJ2-6; D may be TRBD2 (5 bases). Trimming removed 7 bases at V and 0 bases at J, with 7 bases between. This CDR3 comprises 14 residues. The germline CDR1 and CDR2 sequences are MNHNY and SVGAGI (reference sequence). The CDR3: CASTGSSGANVLTF. Written as DNA, the CDR3 is TGTGCCAGCACGGGAAGCTCTGGGGCCAACGTCCTGACTTTC.

The V and J genes are TRBV6-5 and TRBJ1-1; D is ambiguous. V lost 0 bases to trimming and J lost 0 bases, with 8 bases between them. This CDR3 is built from 15 residues. Per germline, CDR1 MNHEY and CDR2 SVGAGI. The CDR3 sequence is CASSYSQAVNTEAFF. The CDR3 DNA is TGTGCCAGCAGTTACTCCCAGGCCGTGAACACTGAAGCTTTCTTT.

The chain uses TRBV28 and TRBJ2-7, with 7 bases that match TRBD1. The CDR3 consists of 12 residues. Per the germline V gene, CDR1 is MDHEN and CDR2 is SYDVKM. J gave up 9 bases and V 4 bases, and 6 bases lay outside the gene matches. CDR3 region: CASSWDRMGQYF. DNA for the CDR3: TGTGCCAGCAGTTGGGACAGAATGGGGCAGTACTTC.

This chain uses TRBV4-1 with TRBJ1-6; D perhaps matches TRBD1 (5 bases). Trimming removed 4 bases from V and 5 bases from J, with 12 bases in between. Germline V gene data show CDR1 as MGHRA and CDR2 as YSYEKL. The CDR3 runs 15 residues. The DNA of the CDR3 is TGCGCCAGCAGCCCGCCGGGGGGTGATAATTCACCCCTCCACTTT. Protein sequence: CASSPPGGDNSPLHF.